This T cell receptor beta chain was recorded in a study of cytotoxic CD8 clonotypes in ibrutinib-treated CLL. Study observations and caveats: Clonality increased at ibrutinib response, then returned toward baseline at progression.

Trimming at V came to 4 bases and at J to 3 bases, leaving 3 bases not matched to a gene. CDR1 is SGHRS and CDR2 is YFSETQ in the germline V gene. The CDR3 runs 13 residues. This clone occurred a few times. Its antigen is currently unknown. Method: immunoSEQ multiplex PCR; TCRdb's copy keeps in-frame clones and lacks some. The data show hundreds of thousands of clones, with around 75% seen just once and 5.9% held by the top ten. The genes are TRBV5-1 and TRBJ2-5; 7 bases fit TRBD2. This TCR was sampled from a human donor with chronic lymphocytic leukemia. The specimen was PBMCs, collected after 12 months of ibrutinib treatment. CDR3 residues: CASSRLAEETQYF. The CDR3 DNA reads TGCGCCAGCAGCCGACTAGCCGAAGAGACCCAGTACTTC. Looking up the rest from reference TRBV5-1 and TRBJ2-5 gives the full variable domain: KAGVTQTPRYLIKTRGQQVTLSCSPISGHRSVSWYQQTPGQGLQFLFEYFSETQRNKGNFPGRFSGRQFSNSRSEMNVSTLELGDSALYLCASSRLAEETQYFGPGTRLLVL.